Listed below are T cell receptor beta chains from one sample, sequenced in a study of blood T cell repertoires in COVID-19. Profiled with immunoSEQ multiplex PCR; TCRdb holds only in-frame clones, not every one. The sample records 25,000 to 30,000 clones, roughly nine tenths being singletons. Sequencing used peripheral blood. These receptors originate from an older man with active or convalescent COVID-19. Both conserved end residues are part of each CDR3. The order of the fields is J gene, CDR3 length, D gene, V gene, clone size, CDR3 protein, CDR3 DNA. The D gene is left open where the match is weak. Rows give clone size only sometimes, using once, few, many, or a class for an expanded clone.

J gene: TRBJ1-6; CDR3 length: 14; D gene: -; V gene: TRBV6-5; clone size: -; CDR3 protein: CASSDRWRDSPLHF; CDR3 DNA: TGTGCCAGCAGCGACAGGTGGCGAGATTCACCCCTCCACTTT
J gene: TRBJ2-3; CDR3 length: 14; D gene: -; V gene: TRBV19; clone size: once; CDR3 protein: CASSPSATGSTQYF; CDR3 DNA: TGTGCCAGTAGTCCCTCCGCGACAGGATCGACGCAGTATTTT
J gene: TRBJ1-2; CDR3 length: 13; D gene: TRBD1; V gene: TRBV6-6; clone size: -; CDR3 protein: CASRLTGGYGYTF; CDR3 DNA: TGTGCCAGCAGGCTCACAGGGGGCTATGGCTACACCTTC
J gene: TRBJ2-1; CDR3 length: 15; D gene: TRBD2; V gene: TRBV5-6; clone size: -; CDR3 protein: CASSRTSGGYNEQFF; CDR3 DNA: TGTGCCAGCAGCCGGACTAGCGGGGGGTACAATGAGCAGTTCTTC
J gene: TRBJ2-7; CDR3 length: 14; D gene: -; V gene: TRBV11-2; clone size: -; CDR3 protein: CASSLDGGTYEQYF; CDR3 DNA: TGTGCCAGCAGCTTAGATGGAGGGACCTACGAGCAGTACTTC
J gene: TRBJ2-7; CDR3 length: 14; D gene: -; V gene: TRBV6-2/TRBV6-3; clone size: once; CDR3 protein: CASSKSVNVYEQYF; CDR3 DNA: TGTGCCAGCAGTAAGAGCGTAAATGTCTACGAGCAGTACTTC
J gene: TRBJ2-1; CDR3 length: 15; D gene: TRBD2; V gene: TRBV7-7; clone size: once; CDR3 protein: CASSSGTSSYNEQFF; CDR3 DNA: TGTGCCAGCAGTTCCGGGACTAGCTCCTACAATGAGCAGTTCTTC
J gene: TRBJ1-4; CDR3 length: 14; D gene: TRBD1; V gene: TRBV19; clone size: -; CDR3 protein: CASSTDRAREKLFF; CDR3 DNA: TGTGCCAGTAGTACCGACAGGGCCCGGGAAAAACTGTTTTTT
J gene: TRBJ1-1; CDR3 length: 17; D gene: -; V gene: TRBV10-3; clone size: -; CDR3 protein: CAIWNPQDGGPNTEAFF; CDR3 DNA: TGTGCCATCTGGAATCCTCAGGACGGAGGTCCAAACACTGAAGCTTTCTTT
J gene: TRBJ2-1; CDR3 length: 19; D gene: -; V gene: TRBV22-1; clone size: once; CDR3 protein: CPGSARTYRAIGAYNEQFF; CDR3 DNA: TGTCCTGGGAGCGCACGTACCTACCGGGCCATAGGGGCCTACAATGAGCAGTTCTTC
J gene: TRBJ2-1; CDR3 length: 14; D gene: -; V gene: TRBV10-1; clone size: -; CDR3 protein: CASSGRSSYNEQFF; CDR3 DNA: TGCGCCAGCAGTGGCCGGTCGTCCTACAATGAGCAGTTCTTC
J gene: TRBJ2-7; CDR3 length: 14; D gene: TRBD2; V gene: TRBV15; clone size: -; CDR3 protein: CATRSGATSYEQYF; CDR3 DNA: TGTGCCACCCGTAGCGGGGCAACCTCCTACGAGCAGTACTTC
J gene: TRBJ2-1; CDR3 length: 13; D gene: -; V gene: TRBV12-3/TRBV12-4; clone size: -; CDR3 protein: CASRRDTYNEQFF; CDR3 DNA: TGTGCCAGCCGCCGGGACACTTACAATGAGCAGTTCTTC
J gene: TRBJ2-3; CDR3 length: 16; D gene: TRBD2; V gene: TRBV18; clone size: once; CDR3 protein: CASSQTLLAGTDTQYF; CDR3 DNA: TGTGCCAGCTCTCAAACCCTACTAGCGGGCACAGATACGCAGTATTTT
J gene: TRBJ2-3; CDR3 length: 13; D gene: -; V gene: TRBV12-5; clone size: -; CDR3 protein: CASALGGTDTQYF; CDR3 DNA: TGTGCTAGTGCCCTGGGCGGCACAGATACGCAGTATTTT
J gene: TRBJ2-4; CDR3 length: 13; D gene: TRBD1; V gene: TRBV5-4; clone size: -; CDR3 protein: CASSRQGGIIQYF; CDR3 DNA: TGTGCCAGCAGCAGACAGGGGGGAATCATTCAGTACTTC
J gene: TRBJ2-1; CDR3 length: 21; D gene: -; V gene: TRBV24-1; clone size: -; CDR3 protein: CATSDSEGQGGRGISYNEQFF; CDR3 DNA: TGTGCCACCAGTGACTCAGAAGGACAGGGAGGGCGGGGGATATCCTACAATGAGCAGTTCTTC
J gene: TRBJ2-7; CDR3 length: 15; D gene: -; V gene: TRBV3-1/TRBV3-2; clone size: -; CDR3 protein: CASSQGAGGGYEQYF; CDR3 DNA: TGTGCCAGCAGCCAGGGGGCGGGCGGCGGGTACGAGCAGTACTTC
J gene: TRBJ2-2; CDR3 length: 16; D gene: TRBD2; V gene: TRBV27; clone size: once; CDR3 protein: CASSRGTSGSSGELFF; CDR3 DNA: TGTGCCAGCAGTCGTGGGACTAGCGGGAGTAGCGGGGAGCTGTTTTTT
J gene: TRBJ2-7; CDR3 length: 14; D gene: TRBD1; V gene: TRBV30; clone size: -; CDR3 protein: CAWSYGTGRGEQYF; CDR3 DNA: TGTGCCTGGAGCTATGGGACAGGCCGGGGCGAGCAGTACTTC
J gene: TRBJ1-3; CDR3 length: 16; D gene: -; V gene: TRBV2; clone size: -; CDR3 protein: CASSDASGVPREAIYF; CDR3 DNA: TGTGCCAGCAGTGATGCCTCCGGGGTCCCAAGGGAGGCCATATATTTT
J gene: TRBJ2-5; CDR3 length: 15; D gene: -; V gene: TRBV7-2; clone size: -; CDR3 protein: CASSPRQGLLETQYF; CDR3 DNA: TGTGCCAGCAGCCCCCGGCAGGGCTTGTTAGAGACCCAGTACTTC
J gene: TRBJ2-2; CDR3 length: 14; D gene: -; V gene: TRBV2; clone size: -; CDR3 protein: CASRHYTNTGELFF; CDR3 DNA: TGTGCCAGCAGGCACTATACGAACACCGGGGAGCTGTTTTTT
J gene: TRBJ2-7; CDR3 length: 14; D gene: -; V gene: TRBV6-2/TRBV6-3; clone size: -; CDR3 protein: CASSNGGLLGEQYF; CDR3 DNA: TGTGCCAGCAGTAACGGGGGACTCCTTGGCGAGCAGTACTTC
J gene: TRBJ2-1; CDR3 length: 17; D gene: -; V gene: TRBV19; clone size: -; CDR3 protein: CASHSTSSVGGYNEQFF; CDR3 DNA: TGTGCCAGTCACTCCACCTCATCGGTAGGGGGTTACAATGAGCAGTTCTTC
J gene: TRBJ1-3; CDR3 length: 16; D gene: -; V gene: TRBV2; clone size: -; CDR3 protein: CASSEAPQGFGNTIYF; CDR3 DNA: TGTGCCAGCAGTGAAGCGCCCCAGGGATTTGGAAACACCATATATTTT
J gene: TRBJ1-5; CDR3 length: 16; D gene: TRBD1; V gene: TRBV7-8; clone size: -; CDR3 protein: CASSLAGGTGNQPQHF; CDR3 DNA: TGTGCCAGCAGCTTAGCGGGGGGGACAGGGAATCAGCCCCAGCATTTT